This T cell receptor (beta chain) was captured by sequencing in a study of blood T cell repertoires in COVID-19. The wider study: Sites in the United States, Italy and Spain provided acute and convalescent COVID-19 samples.

The CDR3 contains 11 residues. Germline V gene data show CDR1 as KGHDR and CDR2 as SFDVKD. V lost 5 bases to trimming and J lost 12 bases, with 10 bases between them. As handled by the study authors: Cell counts per sample came from amplifying reference gene primers. Sequencing was performed with immunoSEQ multiplex PCR; in TCRdb, only in-frame clones are kept and a portion is missing. The DNA gave D and trimming, while V, J and clone size come from that table. The table records roughly 100,000 clones, roughly 87% of them present only once. The clonotype originates from a man aged 50-59 years in a cohort sampled during active COVID-19. Specimen: peripheral blood. This sequence joins TRBV24-1 and TRBJ2-1, with a tentative D call TRBD1 (5 bases). This CDR3 reads CATSVGERQFF. CDR3 nucleotide sequence: TGTGCCACCAGTGTAGGGGAACGGCAGTTCTTC.